What follows is one T cell receptor (beta chain) and its context. Its antigen is undetermined. The sample contains more than one DNA sequence encoding this CDR3. This CDR3 contains 13 residues. V was clipped by 4 bases and J by 4 bases, with 8 bases between them. Germline V lookup: CDR1 SGDLS, CDR2 YYNGEE. These data originate in a study of radiotherapy plus CTLA-4 blockade in lung cancer. Study-wide background: Objective responses arose in 18% of patients, and over 25% experienced disease control.

General study results and limits: Best predicting response, reportedly, were early blood T cell clone dynamics, with interferon-beta. Blood saw expansion of tumor-derived TCR clones after radiotherapy plus ipilimumab.

Ipilimumab-mediated CTLA-4 blockade plus focal radiation was given to patients having chemo-refractory metastatic non-small-cell lung cancer. Measured with immunoSEQ multiplex PCR; TCRdb has only the in-frame clones, and not every one. The table records about 28,000 clones, almost 80% of them present only once. The clonotype originates from a human donor with non-small cell lung cancer who had stable disease on radiotherapy plus ipilimumab. This rearrangement joins TRBV9 to TRBJ1-4; unclear D gene. Source: peripheral blood, taken from a patient treated with radiotherapy plus ipilimumab. The CDR3 loop reads CASSTGINEKLFF. The CDR3 DNA sequence: TGTGCCAGCAGCACGGGAATTAATGAAAAACTGTTTTTT.